This note documents a single T cell receptor beta chain sequence. This clonotype was seen more than once but under ten times. Its cognate antigen has yet to be identified. No base-level quality is on record; no much larger clone is a single base apart. This record belongs to a study of spatial heterogeneity in lung cancer (dated by TCRdb to about 2019). Background for the entire study: More beta-chain than alpha-chain transcripts were consistently detected, likely reflecting higher beta-chain transcript abundance. In the raw uncorrected reads, each unique combination of TCR and UMI appeared on average more than ten times. TCR alpha and beta repertoires were quantitatively compared across multiple tumor regions, matched nontumor lung and blood in non-small cell lung cancer. Nonsynonymous mutation counts, determined by whole-exome sequencing of tumor tissue, were related to TCR repertoire features. Both alpha and beta chains were TCR-sequenced in hundreds of tumor regions, under 70 matched nontumor lung samples and over 55 PBMC samples obtained at surgery. The full study reports these points: Ubiquitous expanded tumor TCRs showed up in blood more often at tumor resection than at routine follow-up. Confirming at a functional level the hypothesis that regional TCRs recognize regional mutations was considered to require additional single-cell paired TCR alpha and beta sequencing.

Receptors were amplified or captured by 5' RACE. Sequenced on a NextSeq 500. In the TCR library protocol, a unique molecular identifier was attached to each TCR cDNA molecule so that PCR and sequencing errors could be corrected. Under the source paper's analysis protocol: TCR identification, UMI-based error correction and CDR3 extraction were performed with Decombinator tools. TCRs above a frequency of 2 per 1,000, corresponding to the top 1% of the tumor frequency distribution, were defined as expanded. Each repertoire was subsampled 100 times to 5,000 TCRs, after which Renyi diversity was computed with the R vegan package. CDR3 similarity networks were built from amino acid triplet string-kernel similarity, with CDR3s being connected when pairwise similarity was above 0.82. TCRdb redid the processing of the public reads, applying fastp at Q25 and MiXCR, and retained in-frame beta chains. Each entry is one CDR3 protein sequence, shown with its most common DNA and genes. The V and J calls come from TCRdb's annotation, not from the publication. This sample comprises tens of thousands of distinct CDR3 sequences, roughly an eighth of them detected only once. 50% to 60% of the sample rests with the top ten.

The time point label of this sample denotes: sample taken at primary tumor resection. Donors were around 71 patients with early-stage, untreated non-small cell lung cancer from the lung TRACERx cohort. Without any cell sorting, TCR sequencing was performed on whole RNA extracted either from tumor and nontumor lung tissue or from cryopreserved PBMC samples. Only patients with enough RNA available from two or more tumor regions were chosen for TCR sequencing. The V and J ends are trimmed by 6 bases and 7 bases, leaving 10 bases between them. Via the germline V gene (reference sequence), CDR1 is LNHNV and CDR2 YYDKDF. The CDR3 goes from the cysteine to the phenylalanine over 11 residues. Of the read, only the CDR3 DNA is kept; its 33 bases are in frame from base 1.

The source was PBMCs, collected at surgery. The clonotype originates from a male donor with early-stage non-small cell lung cancer. The chain employs TRBV15 and TRBJ2-7; a tentative D match to TRBD2 spans 6 bases. The bases are TGTGCCACCAGGGAGGGAAGAGAGCAGTACTTC. Its protein is CATREGREQYF.